The clone carrying this T cell receptor (beta chain) was detected ten times or more. Its antigen is not known. V was pared by 4 bases and J by 5 bases, with 0 bases of the junction left unmatched. The length of the CDR3 is 13 residues. CDR1 MNHNS and CDR2 SASEGT come from the germline V gene. TCRdb independently ran MiXCR on the 5' RACE reads; one entry per CDR3 protein. The sample consists of about 74,000 distinct CDR3 sequences, approximately 6.5% of them appearing once. The sample is drawn from a study of T cells after yellow fever vaccination. Study-level results: Contamination by abundant bulk-population clonotypes could be present in FACS-sorted repertoires.

V is TRBV6-1 and J is TRBJ2-1; TRBD2 matches 9 bases. Sequencing was performed on CD8+ T cells sorted from PBMCs, taken around 5 days after the first yellow fever vaccination. The receptor was derived from a man aged 18 to 30 who received the YFV17D yellow fever vaccine. The CDR3 sequence: CASSGLADNEQFF. CDR3 in DNA: TGTGCCAGCAGTGGACTAGCGGACAATGAGCAGTTCTTC.